The source of this T cell receptor beta chain is a study of CD8 T cells in Susac syndrome (dated by TCRdb to about 2019). In the study overall: Whether CD8+ T cell activation and differentiation in Susac syndrome was antigen driven was tested using repertoire sequencing. Summary of the overall study and its limitations: The number of individuals in the TCR sequencing and HLA analysis was acknowledged as relatively small.

Peripheral blood CD8+ and CD4+ T cells from healthy donors, Susac syndrome patients and multiple sclerosis patients were profiled using high-throughput TCR beta sequencing. Treatment-naive patients with stable or active relapsing-remitting disease fulfilling revised McDonald criteria were used as multiple sclerosis controls. Bulk CD8+ and CD4+ T cells were purified magnetically by negative isolation, whereas CD8+ TEMRA cells were enriched by FACS. Blood was collected in EDTA tubes and processed within 24 hours, with PBMCs isolated through density gradient centrifugation. PBMCs destined for TCR sequencing were cryopreserved in liquid nitrogen and later thawed in a 37 °C water bath. The sorted or isolated CD4+, CD8+ and CD8+ TEMRA cells had a purity of 90% or higher. This clonotype occurred once. No cognate antigen has been identified for it. Base qualities were left out, and no much larger clone turns up one base away. A single read is weak support.

CDR1 and CDR2 were assigned from the germline V gene (reference sequence) as DFQATT and SNEGSKA. The CDR3 contains 16 residues, cysteine and phenylalanine counted. Kept here is only the CDR3 DNA, which spans 48 bases and is read in frame from base 1. The germline V and J ends show losses of 6 bases and 3 bases respectively, and no gene match explains 13 bases of the junction. RNA was extracted using the RNeasy kit, and roughly 0.5 to 1 ug of the RNA was reverse transcribed with random hexamers. The immunoSEQ multiplex PCR assay, which covers 54 Vbeta and 13 Jbeta segments, was used to amplify TCR beta CDR3 regions. Bias from PCR amplification was corrected by using a synthetic template baseline for primer optimization and for computational correction. The original methods were these. Reads were annotated to V, D and J genes per IMGT and analyzed with immunoSEQ Analyzer, keeping only productive sequences. Clonality was calculated as one minus the Shannon entropy normalized by log2 of the number of productive unique sequences. For each patient and control, public and private clones were evaluated within the 100 most prevalent clones. Clones were defined as Susac-specific when absent from the healthy and MS cohorts, from fewer than 1,300 published viral clones and from other ImmuneACCESS disease sequences. TCRdb trimmed public reads at Q25 via fastp, called clones via MiXCR and kept in-frame beta chains. Every distinct CDR3 protein forms one entry, paired with its most common genes and DNA. TCRdb's processing, not the authors' own work, is the source of the V and J calls. Within this sample are about 210,000 distinct CDR3 sequences, with about 95% of them counted one time only. The ten largest clones represent around 0.099% of the sample.

Source material: CD4+ T cells from PBMCs. The rearrangement joined TRBV20-1 to TRBJ2-3, with 9 middle bases fitting TRBD1. The receptor comes from a human donor with multiple sclerosis. The bases read TGCAGTGCAAGCCGCTCACAGGGGGCAATTACAGATACGCAGTATTTT. This sequence encodes CSASRSQGAITDTQYF.